This TCR beta chain was observed in a study of cytomegalovirus exposure and HLA in healthy donors. This clone is a singleton in its sample. Produced via immunoSEQ multiplex PCR; TCRdb's table is partial and in-frame only. The profile shows over 100,000 clones, about 88% of them singletons. The sample comprised PBMCs. The clonotype comes from a woman under 30 in good health and CMV-seronegative.

CDR3 bases: TGCAGTGCTAGAGTAGCAGATACGCAGTATTTT. Translated: CSARVADTQYF. The chain couples TRBV20-1 to TRBJ2-3; D call uncertain. Trimming stripped 1 base from V and 4 bases from J, with 3 bases between. Germline V gives CDR1 DFQATT, CDR2 SNEGSKA (reference sequence). The length of the CDR3 is 11 residues.